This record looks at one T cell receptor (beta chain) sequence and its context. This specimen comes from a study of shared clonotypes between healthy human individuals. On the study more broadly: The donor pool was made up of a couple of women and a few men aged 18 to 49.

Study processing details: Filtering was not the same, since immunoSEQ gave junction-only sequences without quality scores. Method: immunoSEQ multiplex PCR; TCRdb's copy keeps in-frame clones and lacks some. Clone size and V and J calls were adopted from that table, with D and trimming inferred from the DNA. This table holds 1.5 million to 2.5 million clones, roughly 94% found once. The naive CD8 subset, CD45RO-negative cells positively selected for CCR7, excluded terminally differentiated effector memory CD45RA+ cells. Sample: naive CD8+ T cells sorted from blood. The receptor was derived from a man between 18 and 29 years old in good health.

The CDR3, as DNA: TGCGCCAGCAGCCCCGTGGAACTAGCGGGAACCTACGAGCAGTACTTC. Protein sequence: CASSPVELAGTYEQYF. This chain connects TRBV4-1 to TRBJ2-7; the match to TRBD2 covers 10 bases. The CDR3 contains 16 residues. With V trimmed by 4 bases and J by 2 bases, 8 bases remained unmatched. CDR1 is MGHRA and CDR2 is YSYEKL in the germline V gene.